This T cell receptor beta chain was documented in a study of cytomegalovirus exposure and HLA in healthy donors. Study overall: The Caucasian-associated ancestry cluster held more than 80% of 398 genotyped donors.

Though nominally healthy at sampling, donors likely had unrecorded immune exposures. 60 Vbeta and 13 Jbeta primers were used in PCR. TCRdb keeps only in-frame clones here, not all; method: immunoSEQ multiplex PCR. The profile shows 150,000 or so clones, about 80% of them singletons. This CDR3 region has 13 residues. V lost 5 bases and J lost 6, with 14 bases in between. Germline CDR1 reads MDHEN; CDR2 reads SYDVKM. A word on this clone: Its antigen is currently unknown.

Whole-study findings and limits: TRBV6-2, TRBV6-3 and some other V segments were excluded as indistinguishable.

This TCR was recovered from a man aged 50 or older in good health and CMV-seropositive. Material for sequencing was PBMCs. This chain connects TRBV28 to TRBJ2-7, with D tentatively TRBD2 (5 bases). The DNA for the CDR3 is TGTGCCAGCAGTGAGGGTCGGGGTTTCGAGCAGTACGTC. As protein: CASSEGRGFEQYV.